The next 17 T cell receptor beta chains were all read from a single sample in a study of T cells in Graves' hyperthyroidism and ophthalmopathy (dated by TCRdb to about 2019). The method behind the library was multiplex PCR. TCRdb shows the sequencer as Illumina HiSeq 2000. The TCR beta CDR3 regions were amplified from RNA transcripts. For the first round of RT-PCR on the TCR CDR3, the HTBI primer set was used together with the Qiagen OneStep RT-PCR kit. TCRdb ran its own pipeline on the public reads, namely fastp trimming at Q25 and MiXCR clone calling, and kept in-frame beta chains. Every entry covers one CDR3 protein and lists the most common genes and DNA from its rows. This sample gives fewer than 200,000 distinct CDR3 sequences in total; about 17% of them show up just once. The ten largest make up about 31% of the sample. The sequenced sample was blood. Receptor source: a woman aged 50 to 65 with Graves' hyperthyroidism.

Turning to this clonotype: Possible read error: a much larger clone is one base away. The V call is TRBV5-6, the J call TRBJ2-7; D possibly uses TRBD1 or TRBD2 (7 bases each). The CDR3 is 14 residues long. Trimming left V 4 bases short and J 4 bases short, with 15 bases between. Germline CDR1 is SGHDT and CDR2 is YYEEEE. The CDR3 DNA sequence: TGTGCCAGCAGCCTGCGACAGGGAGGGTACGAGCAGTACTTC. It yields the protein CASSLRQGGYEQYF.

This clonotype appeared many times. CDR3 protein: CASSYLGRAGELFF. The CDR3 DNA is TGTGCCAGCAGTTACCTCGGGAGGGCCGGGGAGCTGTTTTTT. The rearrangement joins TRBV6-6 to TRBJ2-2; TRBD2 matches 8 bases. Trimming took 2 bases from V and 6 from J; bases not matched to a gene: 2. CDR3 length: 14 residues. Germline V CDR1 and CDR2: MNHNY, SVGAGI (reference sequence).

This clonotype was counted at least ten times. This chain links TRBV6-1 with TRBJ1-3, with 8 positions matching TRBD1. In germline, CDR1 is MNHNS, CDR2 SASEGT. The CDR3 spans 15 residues. V was clipped by 8 bases and J by 0 bases; unmatched bases: 6. Written as DNA, the CDR3 is TGTGCCAGCTTTGGGACAGGACACTCTGGAAACACCATATATTTT. It encodes CASFGTGHSGNTIYF.

This clonotype was found many times. This chain uses TRBV20-1 with TRBJ1-6; D possibly corresponds to TRBD1 (6 bases). V was shortened by 1 base and J by 7 bases, with 11 bases between the two germline ends. CDR3 length: 14 residues. The germline V gene encodes CDR1 DFQATT and CDR2 SNEGSKA (reference sequence). The CDR3 loop is CSARVGTTNSPLHF. The CDR3 DNA reads as TGCAGTGCTAGAGTAGGGACAACGAATTCACCCCTCCACTTT.

Only a few counts were recorded for this clonotype. This chain uses TRBV5-6 with TRBJ2-1; D gene uncertain. From germline, CDR1 is SGHDT and CDR2 YYEEEE. The CDR3 runs to 14 residues. V lost 0 bases and J 8 bases, leaving 12 bases between the germline ends. The CDR3 reads CASSLEMADDEQFF. The CDR3 nucleotides are TGTGCCAGCAGCTTGGAGATGGCAGATGATGAGCAGTTCTTC.

The chain carries TRBV20-1 and TRBJ1-1; the match to TRBD1 covers 12 bases. CDR3 length: 16 amino acids. The germline gives CDR1 DFQATT, CDR2 SNEGSKA (reference sequence). V shed 2 bases, J shed 1 base, and the junction held 5 bases outside the gene matches. The CDR3 sequence: CSARPGQGASNTEAFF. As DNA, the CDR3 is TGCAGTGCTAGACCGGGACAGGGGGCCTCGAACACTGAAGCTTTCTTT.

V is TRBV2 and J is TRBJ2-7, with D perhaps TRBD1 (8 bases). Germline lookup yields CDR1 SNHLY and CDR2 FYNNEI. The ends were cut back, 8 bases at V and 3 bases at J, with 23 bases in the middle. The CDR3 is 16 amino acids. CDR3 bases: TGTGCCAGCGGGGGGGGACAGGCGGGAATCTTCTACGAGCAGTACTTC. Translating gives CASGGGQAGIFYEQYF. Variable domain in full (rest from reference TRBV2 and TRBJ2-7): EPEVTQTPSHQVTQMGQEVILRCVPISNHLYFYWYRQILGQKVEFLVSFYNNEISEKSEIFDDQFSVERPDGSNFTLKIRSTKLEDSAMYFCASGGGQAGIFYEQYFGPGTRLTVT.

This clonotype was detected only a few times. The rearrangement joins TRBV20-1 to TRBJ2-7; a possible D gene is TRBD1 (5 bases). The CDR3 consists of 14 residues. V lost 0 bases and J lost 0, with 9 bases in between. Germline CDR1 reads DFQATT; CDR2 reads SNEGSKA (reference sequence). The CDR3: CSARDQGASYEQYF. CDR3 DNA: TGCAGTGCTAGAGATCAGGGTGCCTCCTACGAGCAGTACTTC.

This clonotype was found many times. The chain combines TRBV7-8 with TRBJ2-1, with a possible D match to TRBD2 (5 bases). V gave up 3 bases and J gave up 7 bases, with 13 bases separating them. Germline loops: CDR1 SGHVS, CDR2 FQNEAQ. This CDR3 spans 14 amino acids. CDR3 in amino acids: CASSFSGRGNEQFF. For the CDR3, the DNA is TGTGCCAGCAGCTTTTCCGGGCGCGGGAATGAGCAGTTCTTC.

This clonotype was recorded at least ten times. This chain joins TRBV11-2 and TRBJ2-7; D possibly corresponds to TRBD1 (6 bases). The germline gives CDR1 SGHAT, CDR2 FQNNGV. This CDR3 comprises 12 residues. Trimming shortened V by 5 bases and J by 5 bases, and 10 bases separated the two germline ends. The DNA for the CDR3 is TGTGCCAGCAGCGTCAACAGGGACGAGCAGTACTTC. Encoded protein: CASSVNRDEQYF.

This chain uses TRBV5-5 with TRBJ1-1; D is undetermined. CDR1 and CDR2 from the germline V gene are SGHKS and YYEKEE (reference sequence). V lost 1 base, J lost 8 bases, and 9 bases lay in between. The CDR3 contains 12 residues. In nucleotides, the CDR3 is TGTGCCAGCAGCTTGTCTAGGTGGGAAGCTTTCTTT. As protein: CASSLSRWEAFF.

This clonotype was observed at least ten times. The rearrangement joins TRBV2 to TRBJ2-5, with TRBD2 matching over 11 bases. After removal of 6 bases from V and 5 bases from J, the junction contained 11 bases not matched to a gene. The germline V gene has CDR1 SNHLY and CDR2 FYNNEI. The CDR3 runs to 16 residues. CDR3 region: CASRPTSGGVGETQYF. In nucleotides, the CDR3 is TGTGCCAGCAGGCCCACTAGCGGGGGAGTCGGGGAGACCCAGTACTTC.

The V and J genes are TRBV6-6 and TRBJ2-2; perhaps TRBD1 as D (5 bases). V gave up 2 bases and J gave up 1 base, with 8 bases separating them. The length of the CDR3 is 15 residues. In germline, CDR1 is MNHNY, CDR2 SVGAGI (reference sequence). CDR3 DNA: TGTGCCAGCAGTTACCTAACAGGGAACACCGGGGAGCTGTTTTTT. Its protein is CASSYLTGNTGELFF.

Many counts were recorded for this clonotype. This chain links TRBV15 with TRBJ2-3, with 14 bases identical to TRBD2. This CDR3 has 18 residues. After removal of 3 bases from V and 4 bases from J, the junction contained 9 bases not matched to a gene. The V gene's germline CDR1 is LNHNV and CDR2 YYDKDF (reference sequence). This CDR3 is CATSRGVRLAGGSDTQYF. In DNA, the CDR3 is TGTGCCACCAGCAGGGGAGTTCGACTAGCGGGGGGGTCAGATACGCAGTATTTT.

V usage is TRBV9 and J usage is TRBJ2-1, with TRBD2 matching over 11 bases. The length of the CDR3 is 15 residues. Germline-derived CDR1 and CDR2 are SGDLS and YYNGEE. Trimming cost V 4 bases and J 10 bases; bases outside gene matches: 10. The CDR3 spells CASSNSGGAVLEQFF. CDR3 coding DNA: TGTGCCAGCAGCAATAGCGGGGGGGCCGTTCTGGAGCAGTTCTTC.

There are many counts of this clonotype. The chain carries TRBV12-3 or TRBV12-4 and TRBJ1-1; 10 bases agree with TRBD1. With V trimmed by 1 base and J by 5 bases, 4 bases remained unmatched. The CDR3 contains 15 residues. The CDR3 nucleotides are TGTGCCAGCAGTTTAGGGGACAGGGGAGTTACTGAAGCTTTCTTT. As protein: CASSLGDRGVTEAFF.

The chain carries TRBV5-1 and TRBJ2-2; perhaps D is TRBD1 or TRBD2 (5 bases each). This CDR3 is built from 15 residues. The V gene lost 10 bases and the J gene lost 2 bases, with 18 bases spanning the gap. CDR1 SGHRS and CDR2 YFSETQ come from the germline V gene. The CDR3 DNA is TGCGCCGGGAGCGACTCTGGACAAAACACCGGGGAGCTGTTTTTT. Residues: CAGSDSGQNTGELFF.